Each of the 8 T cell receptor beta chains below was sequenced from the same sample in a study of cytomegalovirus exposure and HLA in healthy donors. PCR employed 60 Vbeta and 13 Jbeta primers. Repertoires were generated with immunoSEQ multiplex PCR, while TCRdb's copy carries only in-frame clones and drops some. The data contain some 180,000 clones, roughly 80% of them singletons. Input material: PBMCs. All receptors come from a man aged 35 to 55 in good health and CMV-seropositive.

This clone has only a few counts. The V call is TRBV4-1, the J call TRBJ2-1; D gene uncertain. The CDR3 length is 11 residues. V was cut by 1 base and J by 13 bases, with 8 bases left in between. In germline, CDR1 is MGHRA, CDR2 YSYEKL. The CDR3: CASSQVSEQFF. CDR3 bases: TGCGCCAGCAGCCAAGTGAGCGAACAGTTCTTC.

This sequence joins TRBV10-2 and TRBJ2-7, with D possibly matching TRBD1 (6 bases). Germline-derived CDR1 and CDR2 are WSHSY and SAAADI. The CDR3 is made up of 15 amino acids. The V and J ends lost 6 bases and 0 bases respectively, with 15 bases between them. The CDR3, as DNA: TGCGCCAGCAGACCGGACAGTCTGAGCTCCTACGAGCAGTACTTC. Amino acids: CASRPDSLSSYEQYF.

The J gene is TRBJ2-2, the V gene TRBV7-7, with 7 nucleotides matching TRBD1. CDR1 and CDR2 (germline): SSHAT, FNYEAQ (reference sequence). Trimming at V came to 5 bases and at J to 4 bases, leaving 10 bases not matched to a gene. This CDR3 spans 16 amino acids. The CDR3 DNA sequence: TGTGCCAGCAGCGGCGGACAGGCCGGGGTCACCGGGGAGCTGTTTTTT. Its translation: CASSGGQAGVTGELFF.

Only a few counts were recorded for this clone. J is TRBJ1-3 and V is TRBV19; D perhaps matches TRBD1 (6 bases). From germline, CDR1 is LNHDA and CDR2 SQIVND (reference sequence). The V end was cut by 5 bases, the J end by 2 bases, with 13 bases between. The CDR3 is 15 amino acids. CDR3 sequence reads: CASSLQDSPGNTIYF. CDR3 coding DNA: TGTGCCAGTAGTCTACAGGACAGTCCTGGAAACACCATATATTTT.

This clone was picked up a small number of times. The chain joins TRBV5-5 to TRBJ2-7; perhaps TRBD1 as D (6 bases). Germline loops: CDR1 SGHKS, CDR2 YYEKEE (reference sequence). The CDR3 contains 16 residues. With 1 base removed from V and 2 bases from J, the gap between germline ends came to 16 bases. CDR3 protein: CASSLLPTGRAYEQYF. Written as DNA, the CDR3 is TGTGCCAGCAGCTTGCTACCGACAGGTCGAGCCTACGAGCAGTACTTC.

The chain employs TRBV5-1 and TRBJ2-7, with 15 bases matching TRBD2. J gave up 5 bases and V 3 bases, and 3 bases lay outside the gene matches. This CDR3 is 15 amino acids long. In germline, CDR1 is SGHRS, CDR2 YFSETQ. CDR3 DNA sequence: TGCGCCAGCAGCTGGACTAGCGGGAGGGAAAACGAGCAGTACTTC. Translating gives CASSWTSGRENEQYF.

The chain recombines TRBV4-1 with TRBJ1-3, with TRBD1 matching over 8 bases. V lost 3 bases to trimming and J lost 4 bases; unmatched junction nucleotides: 8. The germline gives CDR1 MGHRA, CDR2 YSYEKL. The CDR3 runs 16 residues. The CDR3 here is CASSQLGQGWGNTIYF. CDR3 coding DNA: TGCGCCAGCAGCCAGCTTGGACAGGGTTGGGGAAACACCATATATTTT.

This clone occurred a few times. The rearrangement joins TRBV15 to TRBJ2-3; 9 bases align to TRBD2. CDR1 is LNHNV, CDR2 YYDKDF, per germline (reference sequence). The V and J ends lost 1 base and 2 bases, in that order; junction bases with no gene match: 4. The CDR3 covers 16 residues. CDR3: CATSRARLAVTDTQYF. The CDR3 region has the DNA TGTGCCACCAGCAGAGCCAGACTAGCGGTCACAGATACGCAGTATTTT. Complete variable domain (other parts from reference TRBV15 and TRBJ2-3): DAMVIQNPRYQVTQFGKPVTLSCSQTLNHNVMYWYQQKSSQAPKLLFHYYDKDFNNEADTPDNFQSRRPNTSFCFLDIRSPGLGDTAMYLCATSRARLAVTDTQYFGPGTRLTVL.